The source of this TCR beta chain is a study of cytomegalovirus exposure and HLA in healthy donors. Amplification used 60 Vbeta primers and 13 Jbeta primers. Produced via immunoSEQ multiplex PCR; TCRdb's table is partial and in-frame only. This sample carries 60,000 to 90,000 clones, roughly two thirds of them seen once, and the ten largest clones take 7.6%. Germline CDR1 and CDR2: MNHEY and SVGAGI. V shed 0 bases and J 8 bases; nucleotides not matched to a gene: 4. The CDR3 loop spans 15 amino acids. Sequenced material: PBMCs. The clonotype originates from a man in his forties or fifties in good health and CMV-seropositive. V and J are TRBV6-5 and TRBJ1-4; 9 positions agree with TRBD1. The CDR3 region has the DNA TGTGCCAGCAGTTACTCCCGACAGGGGGAGGAAAAACTGTTTTTT. Translated: CASSYSRQGEEKLFF.